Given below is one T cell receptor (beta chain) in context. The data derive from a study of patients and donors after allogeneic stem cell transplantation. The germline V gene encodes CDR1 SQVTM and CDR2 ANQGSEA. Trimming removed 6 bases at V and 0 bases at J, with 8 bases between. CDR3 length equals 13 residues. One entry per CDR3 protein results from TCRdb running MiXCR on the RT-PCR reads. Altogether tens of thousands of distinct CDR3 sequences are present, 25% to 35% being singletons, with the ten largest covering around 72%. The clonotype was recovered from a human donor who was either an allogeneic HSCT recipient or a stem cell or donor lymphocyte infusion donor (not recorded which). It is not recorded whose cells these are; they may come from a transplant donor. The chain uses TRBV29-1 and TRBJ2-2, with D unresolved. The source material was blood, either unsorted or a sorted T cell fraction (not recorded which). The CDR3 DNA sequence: TGCAGCGTAAGGAAATCGAACACCGGGGAGCTGTTTTTT. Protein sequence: CSVRKSNTGELFF.